What follows is one TCR beta chain and its context. These data belong to a study of blood T cells in healthy people across ages. At the level of the study: Capture via template switching afforded approximately one barcoded beta molecule per two T cells.

Primed by a sample-barcoded 5' primer and a J-beta primer mix, a second PCR proceeded for about 6 to 12 cycles. Each of the cDNA molecules was tagged by a template-switch adaptor with 12 random nucleotides. TCRdb re-called the 5' RACE reads with MiXCR, one entry per CDR3 protein. The table records around 780,000 distinct CDR3 sequences, 56% of them present only once. The ends lost 3 bases at V and 0 bases at J; junction bases unmatched: 1. The CDR3 is 16 residues long. Per germline, CDR1 SGHNT and CDR2 YENEEA. The specimen was blood. The V and J genes are TRBV11-3 and TRBJ2-6, with 8 positions matching TRBD1. The TCR sequence derives from a man aged 35 to 55 in good health. CDR3 sequence (DNA): TGTGCCAGCAGCTTGGACAGGGCCTCTGGGGCCAACGTCCTGACTTTC. This gives the protein CASSLDRASGANVLTF.